The 23 T cell receptor beta chains below were found in one sample sequenced in a study of shared clonotypes between healthy human individuals. Data came from immunoSEQ multiplex PCR; TCRdb stores just in-frame clones and leaves some out. The sample has more than 400,000 clones; 90% to 96% are singletons. Sequencing used naive CD4+ T cells sorted from blood. The sample's subset: CD45RA+ positively selected. These receptors all come from a woman aged 25 to 39 in good health.

The chain links TRBV10-3 to TRBJ1-3, with TRBD1 identical over 7 bases. Germline assignment: CDR1 ENHRY and CDR2 SYGVKD. V lost 2 bases and J lost 3; bases outside the gene matches: 4. The CDR3 has 15 residues. The CDR3 loop reads CAISERDSNGNTIYF. The CDR3 DNA sequence: TGTGCCATCAGTGAGAGGGACAGTAATGGAAACACCATATATTTT.

This chain connects TRBV7-2 to TRBJ1-1; possible D gene TRBD1, 5 bases. V was shortened by 1 base and J by 0 bases, with 21 bases between the two germline ends. There are 19 residues in the CDR3. CDR1 is SGHTA and CDR2 is FQGNSA in the germline V gene. Here the CDR3 DNA reads TGTGCCAGCAGCTTAGGAGGACGAAGGGTCGGGGCAGTGAACACTGAAGCTTTCTTT. Translation: CASSLGGRRVGAVNTEAFF. The full variable domain, rest sourced from reference TRBV7-2 and TRBJ1-1, is GAGVSQSPSNKVTEKGKDVELRCDPISGHTALYWYRQSLGQGLEFLIYFQGNSAPDKSGLPSDRFSAERTGGSVSTLTIQRTQQEDSAVYLCASSLGGRRVGAVNTEAFFGQGTRLTVV.

The chain is built from TRBV27 and TRBJ2-7; 7 bases align to TRBD1. Germline CDR1 is MNHEY and CDR2 is SMNVEV (reference sequence). The CDR3 runs to 15 residues. The ends lost 7 bases at V and 1 base at J; junction bases unmatched: 10. CDR3 in amino acids: CASKRQGAGSYEQYF. The CDR3 coding sequence is TGTGCCAGCAAACGACAGGGCGCCGGGTCCTACGAGCAGTACTTC.

This clone was observed once. The rearrangement links TRBV19 to TRBJ2-1; D is uncertain. Germline assignment: CDR1 LNHDA and CDR2 SQIVND (reference sequence). V was pared by 3 bases and J by 6 bases, with 18 bases between. CDR3 size: 16 residues. The CDR3 DNA reads TGTGCCAGTAGTATCCTTTGGGCAAAGGCCGTCAATGAGCAGTTCTTC. As protein: CASSILWAKAVNEQFF.

V is TRBV7-7 and J is TRBJ2-1, with 7 bases matching TRBD2. The CDR3 contains 17 residues. Germline V gives CDR1 SSHAT, CDR2 FNYEAQ (reference sequence). The trim removed 1 base at V and 0 bases at J, leaving 6 bases unmatched. This chain's CDR3 is CASSLDGGSSSYNEQFF. CDR3 DNA: TGTGCCAGCAGCTTAGATGGCGGGAGTAGCTCCTACAATGAGCAGTTCTTC.

The chain couples TRBV19 to TRBJ1-2, with 7 bases identical to TRBD1. Germline CDR1 is LNHDA and CDR2 is SQIVND (reference sequence). Trimming removed 7 bases from V and 1 base from J; junction bases left unmatched: 6. This CDR3 is built from 14 residues. Written as DNA, the CDR3 is TGTGCCAGTACCCTGGACAGGATTAACTATGGCTACACCTTC. It encodes CASTLDRINYGYTF. Filled out from reference TRBV19 and TRBJ1-2, the complete variable domain reads DGGITQSPKYLFRKEGQNVTLSCEQNLNHDAMYWYRQDPGQGLRLIYYSQIVNDFQKGDIAEGYSVSREKKESFPLTVTSAQKNPTAFYLCASTLDRINYGYTFGSGTRLTVV.

J is TRBJ2-3 and V is TRBV2; 10 bases align to TRBD2. The V gene's germline CDR1 is SNHLY and CDR2 FYNNEI. V trimming: 8 bases; J trimming: 6 bases; junction bases outside the gene matches: 11. CDR3 length equals 15 residues. This CDR3 is CASEGGLAGVDTQYF. The CDR3 nucleotides read TGTGCCAGCGAAGGTGGGCTAGCGGGAGTTGATACGCAGTATTTT.

The CDR3 DNA sequence: TGTGCCAGCAGCTCAACTAGCTCCCCCTACGAGCAGTACTTC. Its translation is CASSSTSSPYEQYF. The rearrangement links TRBV11-2 to TRBJ2-7; D may be TRBD2 (6 bases). Deletions cut 4 bases from V and 2 bases from J, with 12 bases between. The CDR3 covers 14 residues. Germline lookup yields CDR1 SGHAT and CDR2 FQNNGV.

CDR3 in amino acids: CASSLDGRVVEQFF. CDR3 coding DNA: TGTGCCAGCAGCTTAGACGGGAGGGTTGTTGAGCAGTTCTTC. This sequence joins TRBV11-2 and TRBJ2-1, with TRBD2 matching over 8 bases. Germline trimming cut 0 bases from V and 9 bases from J; bases unmatched to any gene: 4. The germline V gene has CDR1 SGHAT and CDR2 FQNNGV. This CDR3 is 14 amino acids long.

The chain is built from TRBV5-4 and TRBJ2-5; TRBD1 might be the D (5 bases). CDR3 size: 14 residues. V was pared by 0 bases and J by 1 base, with 7 bases between. Germline loops: CDR1 SGHNT, CDR2 YYREEE (reference sequence). The CDR3 is CASSLGQSQETQYF. In DNA form, the CDR3 reads TGTGCCAGCAGCTTGGGACAGAGCCAAGAGACCCAGTACTTC.

The J gene is TRBJ2-1, the V gene TRBV4-1; 12 positions agree with TRBD2. The CDR3 runs to 17 residues. Germline CDR1 reads MGHRA; CDR2 reads YSYEKL. V gave up 5 bases and J gave up 0 bases; unmatched junction bases: 5. The chain's CDR3 is CASSVGLAGYSYNEQFF. The CDR3 region has the DNA TGCGCCAGCAGCGTGGGACTAGCGGGTTACTCCTACAATGAGCAGTTCTTC.

This clone was detected only once. This chain links TRBV6-1 with TRBJ1-5; D gene ambiguous. This CDR3 is 12 amino acids long. V gave up 8 bases and J gave up 4 bases, with 9 bases separating them. Looked up from germline, CDR1 is MNHNS and CDR2 is SASEGT. The CDR3 sequence: CASSRQNQPQHF. The DNA of the CDR3 is TGTGCCAGCTCCCGGCAAAATCAGCCCCAGCATTTT.

The chain combines TRBV7-9 with TRBJ2-5; TRBD2 matches 9 bases. The DNA end lines up better with TRBJ2-7; the J call may be wrong. The CDR3 is made up of 13 amino acids. Germline V gene sequence: CDR1 SEHNR, CDR2 FQNEAQ (reference sequence). CDR3 DNA: TGTGCCAGCAGCCCGGGACTAGCCAACGAGCAGTACTTC. Its protein is CASSPGLANEQYF.

A single count supports this clone. The J gene is TRBJ2-5, the V gene TRBV7-2, with 7 bases lining up with TRBD2. V lost 5 bases, J lost 5 bases, and 8 bases stayed unmatched. This CDR3 has 14 amino acids. Looked up from germline, CDR1 is SGHTA and CDR2 is FQGNSA. CDR3 sequence (DNA): TGTGCCAGCAGCCGGGGAGGGGCGGAGGAGACCCAGTACTTC. Residues: CASSRGGAEETQYF.

V gene TRBV7-2 combines with J gene TRBJ2-5, with TRBD1 matching 11 bases. J gave up 5 bases and V 4 bases, and 6 bases lay outside the gene matches. Germline V gives CDR1 SGHTA, CDR2 FQGNSA. The CDR3 runs to 15 residues. The CDR3 region is CASSSRTGGVETQYF. In DNA form, the CDR3 reads TGTGCCAGCAGCTCCCGGACAGGGGGCGTCGAGACCCAGTACTTC.

V and J are TRBV5-1 and TRBJ1-2; 8 bases agree with TRBD1. Looked up from germline, CDR1 is SGHRS and CDR2 is YFSETQ. V trimming: 3 bases; J trimming: 8 bases; junction bases outside the gene matches: 15. The CDR3 extends over 16 amino acids. The DNA for the CDR3 is TGCGCCAGCAGCTCAGGGAGGGACAGGAGTCTATGGGGCTACACCTTC. Translation gives CASSSGRDRSLWGYTF.

The rearrangement uses TRBV2 and TRBJ2-2, with D tentatively TRBD1 (6 bases). The V gene's germline CDR1 is SNHLY and CDR2 FYNNEI. V was pared by 11 bases and J by 1 base, with 14 bases between. The CDR3 spans 14 residues. The CDR3 DNA follows: TGTGCCTCAGGGGAAGCAGAGAACACCGGGGAGCTGTTTTTT. Protein: CASGEAENTGELFF.

This clone was counted a single time. This chain joins TRBV27 and TRBJ1-6; 10 nucleotides agree with TRBD1. The length of the CDR3 is 18 residues. Germline CDR1 MNHEY, CDR2 SMNVEV (reference sequence). The J segment lost 7 bases and the V segment lost 2 bases, leaving 11 bases of the junction unmatched. The CDR3 bases are TGTGCCAGCAGTTTAGGGACAGGGGCACGGATCGTGAATTCACCCCTCCACTTT. Protein product: CASSLGTGARIVNSPLHF.

The chain combines TRBV7-9 with TRBJ2-7, with D hard to call. The germline CDR1 and CDR2 sequences are SEHNR and FQNEAQ (reference sequence). V lost 6 bases and J lost 2, with 17 bases in between. The CDR3 is 15 amino acids. In nucleotides, the CDR3 is TGTGCCAGCAGTCGGGCGGCCACTCAACCCTACGAGCAGTACTTC. Its protein product is CASSRAATQPYEQYF. The whole variable domain, remainder taken from reference TRBV7-9 and TRBJ2-7, is DTGVSQNPRHKITKRGQNVTFRCDPISEHNRLYWYRQTLGQGPEFLTYFQNEAQLEKSRLLSDRFSAERPKGSFSTLEIQRTEQGDSAMYLCASSRAATQPYEQYFGPGTRLTVT.

Concerning this clone: Other nucleotide sequences in the sample specify the same CDR3. The chain employs TRBV28 and TRBJ1-5; D ambiguous. The germline gives CDR1 MDHEN, CDR2 SYDVKM. With 2 bases removed from V and 0 bases from J, the gap between germline ends came to 5 bases. The CDR3 runs 14 residues. The chain's CDR3 is CASSLGSSNQPQHF. The DNA for the CDR3 is TGTGCCAGCAGTTTAGGCAGTAGCAATCAGCCCCAGCATTTT.

The rearrangement joins TRBV18 to TRBJ2-2; the D gene could be TRBD1 or TRBD2 (5 bases each). Trimming removed 6 bases from V and 0 bases from J, with 11 bases in between. Germline values: CDR1 KGHSH, CDR2 LQKENI. The CDR3 has 15 amino acids. CDR3 residues: CASSERDPNTGELFF. In DNA form, the CDR3 reads TGTGCCAGCTCTGAACGGGACCCGAACACCGGGGAGCTGTTTTTT.

This chain uses TRBV5-1 with TRBJ1-1; 9 bases map to TRBD1. This CDR3 region has 16 residues. CDR1 is SGHRS, CDR2 YFSETQ, per germline. The V and J ends lost 0 bases and 1 base, in that order; junction bases with no gene match: 4. In DNA form, the CDR3 reads TGCGCCAGCAGCTTGGCGACAGGGGGGAGGAACACTGAAGCTTTCTTT. It codes for CASSLATGGRNTEAFF.

This chain connects TRBV6-5 to TRBJ2-1; 7 bases align to TRBD1. The germline V gene encodes CDR1 MNHEY and CDR2 SVGAGI. V was pared by 6 bases and J by 0 bases, with 5 bases of the junction left unmatched. This CDR3 is 15 amino acids long. CDR3 region: CASRPGQSSYNEQFF. Written as DNA, the CDR3 is TGTGCCAGCAGGCCGGGACAGAGCTCCTACAATGAGCAGTTCTTC.